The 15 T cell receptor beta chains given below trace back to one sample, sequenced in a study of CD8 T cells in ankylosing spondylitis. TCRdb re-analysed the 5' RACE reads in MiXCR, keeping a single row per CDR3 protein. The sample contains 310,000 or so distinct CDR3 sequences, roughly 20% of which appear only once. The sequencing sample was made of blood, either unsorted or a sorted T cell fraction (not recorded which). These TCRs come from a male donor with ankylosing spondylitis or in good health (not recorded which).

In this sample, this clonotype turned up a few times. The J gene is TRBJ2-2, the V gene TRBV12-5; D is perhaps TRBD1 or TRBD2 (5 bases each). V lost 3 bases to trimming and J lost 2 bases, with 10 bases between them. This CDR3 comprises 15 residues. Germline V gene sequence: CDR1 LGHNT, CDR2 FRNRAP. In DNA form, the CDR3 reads TGTGCTAGTGGTTTCCCGGGGCCTAACACCGGGGAGCTGTTTTTT. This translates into CASGFPGPNTGELFF.

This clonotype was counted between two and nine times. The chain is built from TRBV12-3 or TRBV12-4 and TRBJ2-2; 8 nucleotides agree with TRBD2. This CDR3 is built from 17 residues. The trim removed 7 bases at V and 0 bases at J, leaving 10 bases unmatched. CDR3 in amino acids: CASTQLLAETNTGELFF. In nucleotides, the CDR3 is TGTGCCAGCACCCAGTTACTAGCGGAAACGAACACCGGGGAGCTGTTTTTT.

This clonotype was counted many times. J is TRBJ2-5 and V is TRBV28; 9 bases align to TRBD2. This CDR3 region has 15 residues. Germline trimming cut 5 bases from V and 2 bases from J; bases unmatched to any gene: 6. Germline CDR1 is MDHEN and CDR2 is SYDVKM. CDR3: CASSRASGVQETQYF. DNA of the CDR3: TGTGCCAGCAGTCGGGCTAGCGGGGTTCAAGAGACCCAGTACTTC.

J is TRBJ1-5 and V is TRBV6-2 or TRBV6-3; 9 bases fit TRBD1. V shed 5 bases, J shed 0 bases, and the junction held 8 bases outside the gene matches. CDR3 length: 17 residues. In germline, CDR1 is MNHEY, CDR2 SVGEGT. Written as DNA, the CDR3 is TGTGCCAGCAGTAAGGACAGGGGTGGAAATAGCAATCAGCCCCAGCATTTT. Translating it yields CASSKDRGGNSNQPQHF.

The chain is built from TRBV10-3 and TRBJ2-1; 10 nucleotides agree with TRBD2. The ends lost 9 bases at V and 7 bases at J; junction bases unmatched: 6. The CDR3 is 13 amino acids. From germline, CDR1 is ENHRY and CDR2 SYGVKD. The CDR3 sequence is CAIEREGLNEQFF. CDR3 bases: TGTGCCATAGAGCGGGAGGGCCTAAATGAGCAGTTCTTC.

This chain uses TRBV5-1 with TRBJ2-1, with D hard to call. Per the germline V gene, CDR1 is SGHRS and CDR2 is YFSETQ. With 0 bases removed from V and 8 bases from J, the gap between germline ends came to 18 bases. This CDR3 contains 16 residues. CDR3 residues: CASSLVALLGIDEQFF. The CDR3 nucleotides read TGCGCCAGCAGCTTGGTCGCATTGTTAGGAATCGATGAGCAGTTCTTC.

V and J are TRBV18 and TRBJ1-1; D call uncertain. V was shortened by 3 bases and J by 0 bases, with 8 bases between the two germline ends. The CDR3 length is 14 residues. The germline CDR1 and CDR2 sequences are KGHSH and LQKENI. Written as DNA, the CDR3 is TGTGCCAGCTCACCCCAGAAGTTGAACACTGAAGCTTTCTTT. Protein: CASSPQKLNTEAFF.

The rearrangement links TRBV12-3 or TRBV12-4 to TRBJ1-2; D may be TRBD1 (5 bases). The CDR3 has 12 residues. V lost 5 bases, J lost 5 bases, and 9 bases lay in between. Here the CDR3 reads CASSIRTYGYTF. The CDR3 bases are TGTGCCAGCAGTATTCGGACATATGGCTACACCTTC.

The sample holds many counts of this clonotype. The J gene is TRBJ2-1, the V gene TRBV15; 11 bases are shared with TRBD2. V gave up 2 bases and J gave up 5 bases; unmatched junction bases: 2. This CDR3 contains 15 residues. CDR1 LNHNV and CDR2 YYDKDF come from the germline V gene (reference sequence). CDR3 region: CATSRSGLADNEQFF. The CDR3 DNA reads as TGTGCCACCAGCAGATCGGGACTAGCGGACAATGAGCAGTTCTTC.

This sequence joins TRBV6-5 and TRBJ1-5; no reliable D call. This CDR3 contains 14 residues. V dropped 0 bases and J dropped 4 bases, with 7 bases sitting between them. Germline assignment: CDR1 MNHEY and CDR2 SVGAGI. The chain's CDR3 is CASSYSAENQPQHF. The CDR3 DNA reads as TGTGCCAGCAGTTACTCGGCGGAGAATCAGCCCCAGCATTTT.

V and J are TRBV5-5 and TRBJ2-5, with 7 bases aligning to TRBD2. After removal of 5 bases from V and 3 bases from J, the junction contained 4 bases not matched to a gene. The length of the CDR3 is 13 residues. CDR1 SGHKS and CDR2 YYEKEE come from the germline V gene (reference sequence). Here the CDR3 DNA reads TGTGCCAGCAGAGGGGACTATAAAGAGACCCAGTACTTC. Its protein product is CASRGDYKETQYF. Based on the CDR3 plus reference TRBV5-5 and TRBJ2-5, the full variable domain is DAGVTQSPTHLIKTRGQQVTLRCSPISGHKSVSWYQQVLGQGPQFIFQYYEKEERGRGNFPDRFSARQFPNYSSELNVNALLLGDSALYLCASRGDYKETQYFGPGTRLLVL.

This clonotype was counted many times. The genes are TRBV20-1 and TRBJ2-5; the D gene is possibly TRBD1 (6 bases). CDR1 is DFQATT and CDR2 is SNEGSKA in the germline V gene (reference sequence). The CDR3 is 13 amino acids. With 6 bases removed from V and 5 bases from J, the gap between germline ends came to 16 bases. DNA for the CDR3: TGCAGTGCAAGTACAGGGTTTTGGGAGACCCAGTACTTC. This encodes CSASTGFWETQYF.

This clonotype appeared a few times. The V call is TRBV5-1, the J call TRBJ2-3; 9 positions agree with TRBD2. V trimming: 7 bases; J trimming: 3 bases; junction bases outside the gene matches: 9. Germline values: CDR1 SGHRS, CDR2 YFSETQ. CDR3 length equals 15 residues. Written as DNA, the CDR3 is TGCGCCAGCCGCAATAGCGGGAGCGCGACAGATACGCAGTATTTT. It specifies CASRNSGSATDTQYF.

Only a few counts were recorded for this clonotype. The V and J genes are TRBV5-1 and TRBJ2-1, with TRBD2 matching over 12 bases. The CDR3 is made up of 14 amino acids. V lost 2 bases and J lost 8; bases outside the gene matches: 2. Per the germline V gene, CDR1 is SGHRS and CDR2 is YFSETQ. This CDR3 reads CASSFSSGRDEQFF. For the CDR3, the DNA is TGCGCCAGCAGCTTTTCTAGCGGGAGGGATGAGCAGTTCTTC.

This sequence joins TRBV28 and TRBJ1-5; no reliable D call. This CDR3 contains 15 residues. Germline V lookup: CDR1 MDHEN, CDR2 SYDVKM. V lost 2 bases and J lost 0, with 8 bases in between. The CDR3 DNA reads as TGTGCCAGCAGTTTAACAGAATATAGCAATCAGCCCCAGCATTTT. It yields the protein CASSLTEYSNQPQHF.